This entry lists 12 T cell receptor beta chains sequenced from one sample in a study of neurological immune-mediated disorders. TCRdb processed the 5' RACE reads anew with MiXCR; each CDR3 protein has one entry. The sample consists of about 60,000 distinct CDR3 sequences, approximately 12% of them appearing once. Specified time point: longitudinal time-point 1 (baseline). Sequencing was carried out using PBMCs. The receptors come from a male donor with HTLV-1-associated myelopathy (HAM/TSP).

This clonotype has a count of ten or more. V usage is TRBV7-8 and J usage is TRBJ1-5; 9 bases are a match to TRBD1. Germline lookup yields CDR1 SGHVS and CDR2 FQNEAQ. J gave up 6 bases and V 5 bases, and 11 bases lay outside the gene matches. The CDR3 spans 16 residues. This CDR3 is CASSPPAGTGTQPQHF. The CDR3 region has the DNA TGTGCCAGCAGCCCCCCCGCCGGGACAGGGACTCAGCCCCAGCATTTT.

This clonotype was recorded many times. The V and J genes are TRBV6-5 and TRBJ1-3; D uncertain. The CDR3 runs to 15 residues. CDR1 and CDR2 from the germline V gene are MNHEY and SVGAGI. V dropped 2 bases and J dropped 0 bases, with 8 bases sitting between them. In nucleotides, the CDR3 is TGTGCCAGCAGTTACGATCCAGCCTCTGGAAACACCATATATTTT. Amino acids: CASSYDPASGNTIYF.

In this sample, this clonotype turned up many times. The V gene is TRBV10-1, the J gene TRBJ2-1; D might be TRBD2 (5 bases). V gave up 2 bases and J gave up 8 bases, with 13 bases separating them. From germline, CDR1 is WNHNN and CDR2 SYGVQD (reference sequence). The CDR3 sequence is 14 residues long. DNA of the CDR3: TGCGCCAGCAGTGAGAGTGGGAGTGGGGATGAGCAGTTCTTC. It codes for CASSESGSGDEQFF.

This clonotype has ten or more counts. The V and J genes are TRBV5-1 and TRBJ2-3; 8 bases map to TRBD1. Germline assignment: CDR1 SGHRS and CDR2 YFSETQ. V lost 7 bases, J lost 7 bases, and 5 bases stayed unmatched. The CDR3 covers 12 residues. The CDR3 DNA reads as TGCGCCAGCGGGACAGGAGACAATACGCAGTATTTT. It yields the protein CASGTGDNTQYF. Looking up the rest from reference TRBV5-1 and TRBJ2-3 gives the full variable domain: KAGVTQTPRYLIKTRGQQVTLSCSPISGHRSVSWYQQTPGQGLQFLFEYFSETQRNKGNFPGRFSGRQFSNSRSEMNVSTLELGDSALYLCASGTGDNTQYFGPGTRLTVL.

This rearrangement joins TRBV4-2 to TRBJ2-7; 13 bases are a match to TRBD2. V trimming: 4 bases; J trimming: 3 bases; junction bases outside the gene matches: 3. CDR3 length: 15 amino acids. The germline CDR1 and CDR2 sequences are LGHNA and YNFKEQ. This CDR3 is CASSPGLAGDYEQYF. CDR3 nucleotides: TGTGCCAGCAGCCCCGGACTAGCGGGGGACTACGAGCAGTACTTC.

This clonotype was counted ten times or more. The chain carries TRBV10-1 and TRBJ2-3; D is unclear. CDR1 is WNHNN, CDR2 SYGVQD, per germline (reference sequence). There are 12 residues in the CDR3. V dropped 0 bases and J dropped 6 bases, with 4 bases sitting between them. This chain's CDR3 is CASSESTDTQYF. CDR3 nucleotide sequence: TGCGCCAGCAGTGAGTCGACGGATACGCAGTATTTT.

This clonotype was recorded many times. J is TRBJ1-1 and V is TRBV5-1, with D possibly TRBD1 on 6 matching bases. Germline CDR1 reads SGHRS; CDR2 reads YFSETQ. The CDR3 sequence is 15 residues long. V was cut by 0 bases and J by 0 bases, with 9 bases left in between. The CDR3 loop reads CASSLVGHMNTEAFF. In DNA, the CDR3 is TGCGCCAGCAGCTTGGTGGGACACATGAACACTGAAGCTTTCTTT.

This clonotype was seen ten or more times. V and J are TRBV6-5 and TRBJ2-5; a possible D gene is TRBD1 (7 bases). Trimming took 11 bases from V and 4 from J, leaving 17 bases between them. The CDR3 contains 13 residues. Germline V CDR1 and CDR2: MNHEY, SVGAGI. In DNA form, the CDR3 reads TGTGCCGCAGCCAGGGGGGTAGGAGAGACCCAGTACTTC. Its translation: CAAARGVGETQYF.

This clonotype was recorded many times. The rearrangement joins TRBV20-1 to TRBJ1-1; tentative D call: TRBD1 (5 bases). Per germline, CDR1 DFQATT and CDR2 SNEGSKA (reference sequence). V shed 3 bases and J shed 4 bases, with 12 bases lying between them. The CDR3 is made up of 13 amino acids. The chain's CDR3 is CSASFSGSTEAFF. CDR3 in DNA: TGCAGTGCTAGTTTCTCAGGGAGCACTGAAGCTTTCTTT.

On this clonotype: One base away lies a much larger clone, so this may be a sequencing read error. The J gene is TRBJ2-7, the V gene TRBV3-1, with TRBD1 matching 10 bases. Per the germline V gene, CDR1 is LGHDT and CDR2 is YNNKEL (reference sequence). The CDR3 has 16 residues. As DNA, the CDR3 is TGTGTCAGCAGCCATACCCCGGGACAGGGGCCCTACGAGCAGTACTTC. Amino acid sequence: CVSSHTPGQGPYEQYF.

This clonotype was counted ten times or more. This chain joins TRBV20-1 and TRBJ2-5, with 8 bases identical to TRBD2. V lost 5 bases and J lost 4; bases outside the gene matches: 3. Germline values: CDR1 DFQATT, CDR2 SNEGSKA (reference sequence). CDR3 length equals 12 residues. The CDR3 sequence: CSAWSGGETQYF. CDR3 nucleotides: TGCAGTGCTTGGAGCGGGGGAGAGACCCAGTACTTC.

This clonotype was detected many times. The genes are TRBV20-1 and TRBJ1-4; the D gene is possibly TRBD1 (6 bases). Germline CDR1 reads DFQATT; CDR2 reads SNEGSKA (reference sequence). The CDR3 consists of 13 residues. The germline V and J ends were trimmed by 2 bases and 8 bases, with 12 bases remaining between them. The CDR3 sequence: CSARTGSSEKLFF. The CDR3 coding sequence is TGCAGTGCTAGAACAGGGAGCTCAGAAAAACTGTTTTTT.